Listed here is a single T cell receptor beta chain. This sample was included in a study of T cells in localized non-small cell lung cancer. Assay: immunoSEQ multiplex PCR; the TCRdb copy retains only in-frame clones and omits some. The sample comprises tens of thousands of clones, roughly nine tenths of which are singletons, and roughly a fifth rests with the top ten. The sequence derives from a male donor aged 60 or over with stage III squamous cell lung carcinoma. Sequenced here: peripheral blood, sampled before any cancer treatment.

This chain's CDR3 is CASSSRDRFNEQFF. For the CDR3, the DNA is TGTGCCAGTAGTTCCCGGGACAGGTTCAATGAGCAGTTCTTC. This chain uses TRBV19 with TRBJ2-1, with TRBD1 matching over 8 bases. Germline loops: CDR1 LNHDA, CDR2 SQIVND (reference sequence). The CDR3 has 14 residues. The junction had 6 bases not matched to a gene; V was cut back by 5 bases and J by 6 bases.